The TCR beta chain under discussion was sequenced for a study of blood T cells in healthy people across ages. Extraction yielded at least 6 micrograms of total RNA per sample. Using a J-beta primer mix together with a sample-barcoded 5' primer, a second PCR was run for roughly 7 to 11 cycles. TCRdb re-analysed the 5' RACE reads in MiXCR, keeping a single row per CDR3 protein. The sample shows about 780,000 distinct CDR3 sequences, about 46% of them seen only once. Germline CDR1 is SGHVS and CDR2 is FQNEAQ. With V trimmed by 5 bases and J by 9 bases, 6 bases remained unmatched. The CDR3 totals 14 residues.

Sequenced sample: blood. J is TRBJ2-1 and V is TRBV7-8; 11 nucleotides agree with TRBD2. The receptor was isolated from an elderly man in good health. CDR3 coding DNA: TGTGCCAGCAGCATTTACGGGACTAGCGGTGAGCAGTTCTTC. It yields the protein CASSIYGTSGEQFF.